One sample yielded the 20 T cell receptor beta chains listed below, sequenced in a study of spatial heterogeneity in lung cancer. The time point: sample taken at primary tumor resection. TCRdb recomputed calls from the 5' RACE reads with MiXCR, one row per CDR3 protein. The table shows about 38,000 distinct CDR3 sequences, with around 7.2% occurring only once. This specimen was PBMCs, taken at surgery. The receptors were sampled from a male donor with early-stage non-small cell lung cancer.

This chain links TRBV2 with TRBJ1-5; no firm D call. CDR1 is SNHLY and CDR2 is FYNNEI in the germline V gene. The CDR3 is made up of 12 amino acids. V lost 3 bases, J lost 9 bases, and 9 bases lay in between. The CDR3 is CASSELLRPQHF. The CDR3 nucleotides read TGTGCCAGCAGTGAGCTCCTGAGGCCCCAGCATTTT. Full variable domain (rest looked up from reference TRBV2 and TRBJ1-5): EPEVTQTPSHQVTQMGQEVILRCVPISNHLYFYWYRQILGQKVEFLVSFYNNEISEKSEIFDDQFSVERPDGSNFTLKIRSTKLEDSAMYFCASSELLRPQHFGDGTRLSIL.

This clonotype showed up just a few times. The chain combines TRBV7-9 with TRBJ1-1; D remains unclear. Per the germline V gene, CDR1 is SEHNR and CDR2 is FQNEAQ (reference sequence). The CDR3 has 12 residues. V lost 7 bases and J 5 bases, leaving 11 bases between the germline ends. The CDR3 reads CASTLEVTEAFF. For the CDR3, the DNA is TGTGCCAGCACCCTGGAAGTGACTGAAGCTTTCTTT.

This clonotype was found many times. This chain links TRBV6-5 with TRBJ1-1, with D possibly TRBD1 on 5 matching bases. CDR3 length: 15 amino acids. Trimming pared 0 bases from V and 5 bases from J, leaving 13 bases between. Germline assignment: CDR1 MNHEY and CDR2 SVGAGI. DNA of the CDR3: TGTGCCAGCAGTTACTCGCCAGGGTTCCTAACTGAAGCTTTCTTT. Its protein is CASSYSPGFLTEAFF.

This clonotype was seen a few times. The chain links TRBV5-1 to TRBJ1-2; no clear D gene. V lost 5 bases and J lost 0, with 11 bases in between. The CDR3 covers 14 residues. Per the germline V gene, CDR1 is SGHRS and CDR2 is YFSETQ. CDR3 residues: CASRNSGTNYGYTF. The CDR3 DNA follows: TGCGCCAGCAGAAATTCGGGGACTAACTATGGCTACACCTTC.

This clonotype has at least ten counts. The gene calls are TRBV6-1 and TRBJ2-1; TRBD1 is a possible D gene (5 bases). V was shortened by 10 bases and J by 5 bases, with 18 bases between the two germline ends. This CDR3 spans 14 amino acids. Germline CDR1 MNHNS, CDR2 SASEGT. The DNA for the CDR3 is TGTGCCACAGCTGCGATGGGCAGGGACAATGAGCAGTTCTTC. Encoded protein: CATAAMGRDNEQFF.

This clonotype was seen a handful of times. This rearrangement joins TRBV29-1 to TRBJ1-1; a weak D match, TRBD1 (6 bases). This CDR3 region has 13 residues. Between the trimmed V and J ends, which lost 7 bases and 5 bases, there was a span of 17 bases. The germline V gene has CDR1 SQVTM and CDR2 ANQGSEA. The chain's CDR3 is CSASGGRGTEAFF. The DNA for the CDR3 is TGCAGCGCCTCGGGGGGGCGAGGTACTGAAGCTTTCTTT.

The chain combines TRBV20-1 with TRBJ2-2; TRBD2 agrees at 10 bases. Germline trimming cut 1 base from V and 1 base from J; bases unmatched to any gene: 0. The CDR3 has 15 amino acids. Germline V gene data show CDR1 as DFQATT and CDR2 as SNEGSKA (reference sequence). CDR3 in amino acids: CSARVAGGNTGELFF. As DNA, the CDR3 is TGCAGTGCTAGAGTAGCGGGAGGGAACACCGGGGAGCTGTTTTTT.

In this sample, this clonotype turned up many times. The chain couples TRBV7-2 to TRBJ1-5, with D possibly being TRBD1 (5 bases). The length of the CDR3 is 14 residues. Germline values: CDR1 SGHTA, CDR2 FQGNSA. V was cut by 8 bases and J by 3 bases, with 14 bases left in between. Here the CDR3 reads CASGGAGYNQPQHF. The CDR3 coding sequence is TGTGCCAGCGGTGGGGCCGGATACAATCAGCCCCAGCATTTT.

V and J are TRBV19 and TRBJ2-7; D not resolved. This CDR3 region has 16 residues. Germline V gives CDR1 LNHDA, CDR2 SQIVND (reference sequence). V was shortened by 7 bases and J by 5 bases, with 24 bases between the two germline ends. Written as DNA, the CDR3 is TGTGCCAGTACCCCATTTCGGCGCGTTATAAGAAACGAGCAGTACTTC. Translated, it gives CASTPFRRVIRNEQYF.

Worth noting for this clonotype: One base away lies a much larger clone, so this may be a sequencing read error. This chain uses TRBV23-1 with TRBJ2-2; TRBD2 aligns across 8 bases. TRBV23-1 counts as an open reading frame of uncertain function. The CDR3 is 15 amino acids. V dropped 6 bases and J dropped 6; count of bases not matched to a gene: 9. The CDR3 spells CASRPLAVNSGELFF. The DNA for the CDR3 is TGCGCCAGCAGACCACTAGCGGTTAACTCCGGGGAGCTGTTTTTT.

This clonotype came up many times. The chain employs TRBV6-1 and TRBJ1-1; the D gene is possibly TRBD1 (5 bases). The CDR3 is 15 residues long. Per germline, CDR1 MNHNS and CDR2 SASEGT. With 4 bases removed from V and 6 bases from J, the gap between germline ends came to 18 bases. CDR3 DNA: TGTGCCAGCAGTGCACGAGACAGCCCCAGAGCTGAAGCTTTCTTT. Translating it yields CASSARDSPRAEAFF.

This clonotype was seen at least ten times. The chain couples TRBV12-3 or TRBV12-4 to TRBJ1-5; 10 bases are a match to TRBD1. This CDR3 spans 16 amino acids. Trimming cost V 4 bases and J 5 bases; bases outside gene matches: 8. In nucleotides, the CDR3 is TGTGCCAGCAGTTCTGGAGGGACAGGGGTCCATCAGCCCCAGCATTTT. The encoded protein is CASSSGGTGVHQPQHF.

A remark on this clonotype: This may stem from a read error, because a much larger clone lies one nucleotide away. The CDR3 region has the DNA TGCAGTGCTAGAGCCCTAAGCGGGGGGGCTGGCAATGAGCATTTCTTC. Encoded protein: CSARALSGGAGNEHFF. J is TRBJ2-1 and V is TRBV20-1, with 10 bases matching TRBD2. The CDR3 covers 16 residues. Per germline, CDR1 DFQATT and CDR2 SNEGSKA (reference sequence).

The table lists this clonotype with many counts. V usage is TRBV29-1 and J usage is TRBJ2-7; weak D call: TRBD1 (6 bases). The V and J ends lost 6 bases and 3 bases respectively, with 15 bases between them. Germline CDR1 reads SQVTM; CDR2 reads ANQGSEA. There are 13 residues in the CDR3. The CDR3, as DNA: TGCAGCGTAGATAAAACAGGGAGCTACGAGCAGTACTTC. This gives the protein CSVDKTGSYEQYF.

This clonotype was seen at least ten times. CDR3 protein: CASSLYGTQGSPLHF. The CDR3 nucleotides are TGTGCCAGCAGCTTATATGGGACTCAGGGTTCACCCCTCCACTTT. The rearrangement uses TRBV7-9 and TRBJ1-6, with D possibly TRBD1 on 5 matching bases. CDR1 and CDR2 (germline): SEHNR, FQNEAQ (reference sequence). Trimming stripped 2 bases from V and 9 bases from J, with 14 bases between. The CDR3 sequence is 15 residues long.

This clonotype was counted between two and nine times. The chain links TRBV7-2 to TRBJ2-2, with D hard to call. The V and J ends lost 5 bases and 4 bases respectively, with 14 bases between them. The length of the CDR3 is 15 residues. From germline, CDR1 is SGHTA and CDR2 FQGNSA. The CDR3 sequence is CASSPRARLTGELFF. Here the CDR3 DNA reads TGTGCCAGCAGCCCCCGGGCCCGCCTCACCGGGGAGCTGTTTTTT. The complete variable domain, with remaining parts taken from reference TRBV7-2 and TRBJ2-2, reads GAGVSQSPSNKVTEKGKDVELRCDPISGHTALYWYRQSLGQGLEFLIYFQGNSAPDKSGLPSDRFSAERTGGSVSTLTIQRTQQEDSAVYLCASSPRARLTGELFFGEGSRLTVL.

This clonotype was seen at least ten times. V and J are TRBV3-1 and TRBJ1-2; perhaps TRBD1 as D (6 bases). The CDR3 loop spans 17 amino acids. Germline V lookup: CDR1 LGHDT, CDR2 YNNKEL (reference sequence). Trimming took off 3 bases at V and 1 base at J, with 18 bases between the two ends. This chain's CDR3 is CASSQALDSNLNYGYTF. In DNA, the CDR3 is TGTGCCAGCAGCCAGGCCTTGGACAGTAACCTTAACTATGGCTACACCTTC.

At least ten counts were recorded for this clonotype. The chain combines TRBV20-1 with TRBJ1-6; TRBD1 agrees at 7 bases. The CDR3 spans 16 residues. Germline V lookup: CDR1 DFQATT, CDR2 SNEGSKA (reference sequence). Trimming took 2 bases from V and 2 from J; bases not matched to a gene: 6. CDR3 coding DNA: TGCAGTGCTAGATGGGACAGAAAAACCTATAATTCACCCCTCCACTTT. Translation: CSARWDRKTYNSPLHF.

At least ten counts were recorded for this clonotype. J is TRBJ1-3 and V is TRBV6-5; D remains ambiguous. The length of the CDR3 is 14 residues. CDR1 and CDR2 (germline): MNHEY, SVGAGI. V was cut by 2 bases and J by 0 bases, with 5 bases left in between. The CDR3 coding sequence is TGTGCCAGCAGTTACGGGGTCTCTGGAAACACCATATATTTT. Protein product: CASSYGVSGNTIYF.

Many counts were recorded for this clonotype. The genes are TRBV7-6 and TRBJ2-3, with 10 bases matching TRBD1. Germline loops: CDR1 SGHVS, CDR2 FNYEAQ. The CDR3 covers 12 residues. The trim removed 4 bases at V and 10 bases at J, leaving 2 bases unmatched. Here the CDR3 reads CASSSGTGAQYF. For the CDR3, the DNA is TGTGCCAGCAGCTCCGGGACAGGGGCGCAGTATTTT.